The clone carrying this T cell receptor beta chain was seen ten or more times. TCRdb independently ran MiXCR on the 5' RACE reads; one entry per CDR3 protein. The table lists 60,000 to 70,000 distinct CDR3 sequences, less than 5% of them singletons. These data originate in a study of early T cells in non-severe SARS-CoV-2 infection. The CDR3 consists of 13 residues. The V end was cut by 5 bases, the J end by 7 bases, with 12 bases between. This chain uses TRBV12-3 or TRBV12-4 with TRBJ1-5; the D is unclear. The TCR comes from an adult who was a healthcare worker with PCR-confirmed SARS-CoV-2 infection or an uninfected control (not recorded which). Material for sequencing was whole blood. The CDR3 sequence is CASSLELEQPQHF. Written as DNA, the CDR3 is TGTGCCAGCAGTCTGGAATTAGAGCAGCCCCAGCATTTT.